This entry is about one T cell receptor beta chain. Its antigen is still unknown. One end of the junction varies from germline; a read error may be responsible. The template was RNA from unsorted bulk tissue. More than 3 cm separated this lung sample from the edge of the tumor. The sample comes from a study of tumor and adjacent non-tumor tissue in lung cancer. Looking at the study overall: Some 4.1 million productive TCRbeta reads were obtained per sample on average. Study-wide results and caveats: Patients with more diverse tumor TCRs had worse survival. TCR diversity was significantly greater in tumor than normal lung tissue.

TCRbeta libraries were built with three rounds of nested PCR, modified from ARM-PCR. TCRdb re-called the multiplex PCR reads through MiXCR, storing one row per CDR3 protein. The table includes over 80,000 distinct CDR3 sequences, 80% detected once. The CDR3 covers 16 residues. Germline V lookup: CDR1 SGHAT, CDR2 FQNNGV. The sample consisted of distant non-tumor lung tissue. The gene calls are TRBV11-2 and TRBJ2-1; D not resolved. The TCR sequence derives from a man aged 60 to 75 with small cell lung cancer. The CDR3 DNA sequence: TGCGCCAGCTGCTTAGTGGAGCTGTCCACGGTCAATGAGCAGTTCTTC. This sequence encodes CASCLVELSTVNEQFF.